This T cell receptor (beta chain) comes out of a study of human T cells and chemical hapten exposure. Study-wide context: Weekly administration of diphenylcyclopropenone to the scalp of patients continued throughout the approximately 24-week study.

V shed 1 base and J shed 6 bases, with 9 bases lying between them. This CDR3 is built from 13 residues. Germline CDR1 reads LNHNV; CDR2 reads YYDKDF (reference sequence). Time point specified: pre-sensitization, week 0. Treatment defined: therapeutic diphenylcyclopropenone sensitization with weekly scalp DPC. TCRdb itself ran the RACE reads through MiXCR, one entry per CDR3 protein. The table lists about 380,000 distinct CDR3 sequences, approximately 5.1% of them singletons, with just over 2.5% in the top ten. The TCR was taken from a woman aged 45-65 years with alopecia areata. Some clones in this sample may be carry-over from other donors' samples. Material: whole blood, obtained in connection with sensitization to the hapten diphenylcyclopropenone (DPC). The gene calls are TRBV15 and TRBJ1-2; D possibly corresponds to TRBD1 (5 bases). CDR3 in DNA: TGTGCCACCAGCAGAGTACGGGGGAATGGCTACACCTTC. It translates to CATSRVRGNGYTF. Together with reference TRBV15 and TRBJ1-2, the CDR3 gives the full variable domain: DAMVIQNPRYQVTQFGKPVTLSCSQTLNHNVMYWYQQKSSQAPKLLFHYYDKDFNNEADTPDNFQSRRPNTSFCFLDIRSPGLGDTAMYLCATSRVRGNGYTFGSGTRLTVV.